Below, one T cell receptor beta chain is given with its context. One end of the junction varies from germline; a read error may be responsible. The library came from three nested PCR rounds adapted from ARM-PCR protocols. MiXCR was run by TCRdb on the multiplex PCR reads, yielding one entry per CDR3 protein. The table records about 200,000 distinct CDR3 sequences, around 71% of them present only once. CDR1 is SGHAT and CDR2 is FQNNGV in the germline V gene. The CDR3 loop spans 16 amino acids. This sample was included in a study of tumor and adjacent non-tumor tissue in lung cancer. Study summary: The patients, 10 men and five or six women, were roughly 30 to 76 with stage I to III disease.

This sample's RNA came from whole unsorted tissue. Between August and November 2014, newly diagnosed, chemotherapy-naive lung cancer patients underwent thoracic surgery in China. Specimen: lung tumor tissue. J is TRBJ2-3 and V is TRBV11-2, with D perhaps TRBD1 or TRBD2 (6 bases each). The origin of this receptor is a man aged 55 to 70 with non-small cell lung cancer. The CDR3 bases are TGTGCCAGCAGTTTGGGGGCGGGGCCATGCACAGATACGCAGTCTTTT. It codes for CASSLGAGPCTDTQSF.